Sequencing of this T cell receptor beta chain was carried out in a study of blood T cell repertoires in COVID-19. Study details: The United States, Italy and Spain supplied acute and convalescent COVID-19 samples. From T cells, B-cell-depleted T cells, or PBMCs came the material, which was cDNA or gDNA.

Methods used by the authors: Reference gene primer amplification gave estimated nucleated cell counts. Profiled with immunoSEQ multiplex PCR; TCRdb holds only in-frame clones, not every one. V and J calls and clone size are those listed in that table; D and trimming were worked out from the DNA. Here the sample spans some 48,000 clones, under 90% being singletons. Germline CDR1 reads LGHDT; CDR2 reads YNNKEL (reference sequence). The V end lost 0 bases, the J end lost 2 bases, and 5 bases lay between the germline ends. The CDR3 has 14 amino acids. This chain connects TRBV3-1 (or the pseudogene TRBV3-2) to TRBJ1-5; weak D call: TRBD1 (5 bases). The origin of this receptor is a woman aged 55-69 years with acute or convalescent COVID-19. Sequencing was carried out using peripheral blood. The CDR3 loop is CASSQETGNQPQHF. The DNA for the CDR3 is TGTGCCAGCAGCCAAGAGACAGGCAATCAGCCCCAGCATTTT.